This TCR beta chain originates from a study of blood T cell repertoires in COVID-19. About the study: The origin of the acute and convalescent COVID-19 samples was the United States, Italy and Spain. The cDNA or gDNA used as material had been derived from T cells, B-cell-depleted T cells, or PBMCs.

This clone was counted a single time. From germline, CDR1 is MNHNS and CDR2 SASEGT. V lost 3 bases, J lost 7 bases, and 8 bases stayed unmatched. The length of the CDR3 is 15 residues. In the original processing: By means of reference gene primer amplification, nucleated cell counts were estimated. Libraries were prepared by immunoSEQ multiplex PCR; TCRdb keeps only in-frame clonotypes and omits some of them. V and J calls plus clone size are reproduced from that table; the DNA served to infer D and trimming. This table holds around 40,000 clones, around 84% found once. The chain links TRBV6-1 to TRBJ1-1, with 10 bases matching TRBD1. The receptor was derived from a human donor in a cohort sampled during active COVID-19. Sequenced sample: peripheral blood. The CDR3 bases are TGTGCCAGCAGTGAGACAGGGGGCTGGGGCGTTGAAGCTTTCTTT. Amino acids: CASSETGGWGVEAFF.